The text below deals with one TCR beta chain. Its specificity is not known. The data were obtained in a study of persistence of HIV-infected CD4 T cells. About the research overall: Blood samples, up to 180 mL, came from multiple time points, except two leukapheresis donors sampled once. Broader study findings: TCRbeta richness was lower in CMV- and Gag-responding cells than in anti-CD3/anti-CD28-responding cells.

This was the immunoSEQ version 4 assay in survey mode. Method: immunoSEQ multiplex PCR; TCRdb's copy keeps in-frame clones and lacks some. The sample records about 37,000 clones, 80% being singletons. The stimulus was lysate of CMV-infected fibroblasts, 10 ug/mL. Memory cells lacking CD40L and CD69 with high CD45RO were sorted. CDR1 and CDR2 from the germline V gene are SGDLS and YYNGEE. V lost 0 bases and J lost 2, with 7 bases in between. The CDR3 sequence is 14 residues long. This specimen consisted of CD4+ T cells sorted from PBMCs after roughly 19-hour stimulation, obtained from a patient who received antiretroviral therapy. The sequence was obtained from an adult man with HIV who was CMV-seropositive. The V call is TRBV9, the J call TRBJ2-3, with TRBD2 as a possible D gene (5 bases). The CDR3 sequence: CASSVGRSTDTQYF. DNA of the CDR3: TGTGCCAGCAGCGTAGGGAGGTCCACAGATACGCAGTATTTT.